A selection of T cell receptor beta chains follows, all from one sample in a study of blood T cell repertoires in COVID-19. Sequencing was performed with immunoSEQ multiplex PCR; in TCRdb, only in-frame clones are kept and a portion is missing. Of about 300,000 clones listed, 80% to 90% are singletons. Sequenced: peripheral blood. These receptor sequences come from a woman in her fifties or sixties who had recovered from COVID-19. The CDR3 runs from the conserved cysteine through the conserved F or W.

j_call v_call cdr3_aa
TRBJ1-3 TRBV7-8 CASSLALQVGNTIYF
TRBJ1-6 TRBV7-2 CASSPPIGTANSPLHF
TRBJ2-3 TRBV6-1 CASSDRRSGGASRDTQYF
TRBJ2-5 TRBV19 CASSMGLAGGETQYF
TRBJ1-4 TRBV27 CASSPRDSRKGLFF
TRBJ1-2 TRBV11-2 CASSATGGVRVYGYTF
TRBJ2-1 TRBV30 CAWSVDPGLAGGHEQFF
TRBJ2-1 TRBV7-7 CASSRMGGEQFF
TRBJ1-2 TRBV19 CASRKTGTGIVGGYTF
TRBJ2-3 TRBV5-1 CASSLAASGGGTQYF
TRBJ2-7 TRBV18 CASSPPGTSGFYEQYF
TRBJ1-2 TRBV7-2 CASSFPDIRFGYTF
TRBJ2-3 TRBV4-2 CASSQDPERFTDTQYF
TRBJ2-5 TRBV4-2 CASSQEGRDGETQYF
TRBJ2-5 TRBV28 CASSLARQAKETQYF
TRBJ2-7 TRBV5-1 CASSFSGSRYEQYF
TRBJ2-2 TRBV9 CASSVALANTGELFF
TRBJ2-1 TRBV7-2 CASSYGLAGRRYNEQFF
TRBJ1-1 TRBV28 CASSLSTGGSTEAFF
TRBJ2-3 TRBV6-5 CASSWTASTDTQYF
TRBJ1-2 TRBV7-2 CASSLVWDTAYGYTF
TRBJ1-3 TRBV18 CASSLRQDSGNTIYF
TRBJ1-4 TRBV2 CASRASGTGVGKLFF
TRBJ2-7 TRBV6-1 CASSEGTSGSSYEQYF
TRBJ2-7 TRBV7-2 CASSFREAGTALGEQYF
TRBJ2-5 TRBV5-1 CASSSGGLLQYF
TRBJ1-4 TRBV25-1 CASSVSGTGREKLFF
TRBJ1-5 TRBV4-3 CASSQDHRTGINQPQHF
TRBJ2-7 TRBV7-9 CASSSGGISYEQYF
TRBJ1-3 TRBV7-2 CASSQTTPRSGNTIYF
TRBJ2-7 TRBV7-2 CASSPWTGGPYEQYF
TRBJ1-2 TRBV25-1 CASSAGQGAYSF
TRBJ1-5 TRBV19 CASSGGGQPQHF
TRBJ2-7 TRBV11-2 CASSLGLGDYEQYF
TRBJ2-2 TRBV4-3 CASSLTRQGNTGELFF
TRBJ2-7 TRBV19 CASSKSGTGVKRGSFYEQYF
TRBJ2-1 TRBV5-4 CASSLDRNSYNEQFF
TRBJ1-1 TRBV6-5 CASSMSRGDTEAFF
TRBJ2-3 TRBV18 CASSGTSQRTDTQYF
TRBJ2-5 TRBV19 CASCERGGQETQYF
TRBJ1-2 TRBV28 CASSSGGEDGYTF
TRBJ2-5 TRBV18 CASSPSPEQETQYF
TRBJ1-2 TRBV7-9 CASIPGTGPNYGYTF